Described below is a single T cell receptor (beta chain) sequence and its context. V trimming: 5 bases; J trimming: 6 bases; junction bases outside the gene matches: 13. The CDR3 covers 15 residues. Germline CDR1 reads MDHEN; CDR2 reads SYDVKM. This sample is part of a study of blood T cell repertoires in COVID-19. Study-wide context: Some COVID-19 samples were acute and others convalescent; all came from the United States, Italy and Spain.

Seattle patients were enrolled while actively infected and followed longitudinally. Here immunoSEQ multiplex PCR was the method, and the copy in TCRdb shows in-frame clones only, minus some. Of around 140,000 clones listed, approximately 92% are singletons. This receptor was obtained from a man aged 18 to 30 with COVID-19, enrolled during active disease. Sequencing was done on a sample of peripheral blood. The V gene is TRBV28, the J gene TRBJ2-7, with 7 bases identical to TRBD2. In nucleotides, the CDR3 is TGTGCCAGCAGTGCCTCAACACGGGGGGTAGGCGAGCAGTACTTC. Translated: CASSASTRGVGEQYF.